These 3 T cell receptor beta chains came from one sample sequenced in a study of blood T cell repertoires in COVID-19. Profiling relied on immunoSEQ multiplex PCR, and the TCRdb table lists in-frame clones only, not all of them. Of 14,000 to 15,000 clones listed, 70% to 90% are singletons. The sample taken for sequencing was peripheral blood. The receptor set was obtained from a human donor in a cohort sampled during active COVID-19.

DNA of the CDR3: TGTGCCAGCAGCGTAGAAGGGGGCAGGTTCCAGCCCCAGCATTTT. Protein product: CASSVEGGRFQPQHF. This rearrangement joins TRBV9 to TRBJ1-5; the match to TRBD1 covers 7 bases. CDR3 length equals 15 residues. With 0 bases clipped from V and 7 bases from J, the junction kept 7 bases outside the gene matches. Germline V gene lookup returns CDR1 SGDLS and CDR2 YYNGEE.

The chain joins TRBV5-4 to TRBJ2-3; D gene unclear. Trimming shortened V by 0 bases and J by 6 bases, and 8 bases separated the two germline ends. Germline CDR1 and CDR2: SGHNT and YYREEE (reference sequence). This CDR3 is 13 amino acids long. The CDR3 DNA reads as TGTGCCAGCAGCTTGGAGGCACAGGATACGCAGTATTTT. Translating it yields CASSLEAQDTQYF.

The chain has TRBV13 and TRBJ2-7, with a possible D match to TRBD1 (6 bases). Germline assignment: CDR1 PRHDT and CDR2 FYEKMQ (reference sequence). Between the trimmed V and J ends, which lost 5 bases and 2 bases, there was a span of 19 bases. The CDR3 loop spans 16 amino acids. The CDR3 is CASSPTQGKGTYEQYF. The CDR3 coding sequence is TGTGCCAGCAGCCCAACCCAGGGGAAGGGGACCTACGAGCAGTACTTC. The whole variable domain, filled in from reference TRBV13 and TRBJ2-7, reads AAGVIQSPRHLIKEKRETATLKCYPIPRHDTVYWYQQGPGQDPQFLISFYEKMQSDKGSIPDRFSAQQFSDYHSELNMSSLELGDSALYFCASSPTQGKGTYEQYFGPGTRLTVT.